This passage covers 7 T cell receptor beta chains from one sample sequenced in a study of CD8 T cells in ankylosing spondylitis. TCRdb passed the 5' RACE reads through MiXCR, listing each CDR3 protein once. Of 150,000 to 200,000 distinct CDR3 sequences in the sample, approximately 10% were seen once. Sequencing input: blood, either unsorted or a sorted T cell fraction (not recorded which). The receptors here all came from a male donor with ankylosing spondylitis or in good health (not recorded which).

This clonotype was counted many times. The chain has TRBV4-3 and TRBJ2-3; no definite D call. The CDR3 is 14 residues long. Looked up from germline, CDR1 is LGHNA and CDR2 is YSLEER. The V and J ends lost 0 bases and 8 bases respectively, with 12 bases between them. The CDR3 sequence: CASSQDSSRSTQYF. The CDR3 coding sequence is TGCGCCAGCAGCCAAGATTCCTCTAGGAGTACGCAGTATTTT.

Only a few counts were recorded for this clonotype. The rearrangement uses TRBV6-1 and TRBJ2-7; possible D gene TRBD1, 5 bases. The CDR3 totals 14 residues. With 4 bases removed from V and 0 bases from J, the gap between germline ends came to 10 bases. Germline V gives CDR1 MNHNS, CDR2 SASEGT. DNA for the CDR3: TGTGCCAGCAGTGCTACAGGTAGCTCCTACGAGCAGTACTTC. It translates to CASSATGSSYEQYF.

This clonotype showed up many times. The chain joins TRBV6-5 to TRBJ1-4; D remains ambiguous. This CDR3 is 14 amino acids long. The V end lost 0 bases, the J end lost 7 bases, and 9 bases lay between the germline ends. In germline, CDR1 is MNHEY, CDR2 SVGAGI. The CDR3 nucleotides are TGTGCCAGCAGTTACTCGGGCGGCTCTGAAAAACTGTTTTTT. It codes for CASSYSGGSEKLFF.

This clonotype was observed many times. This rearrangement joins TRBV4-3 to TRBJ1-6; TRBD1 aligns across 7 bases. The germline gives CDR1 LGHNA, CDR2 YSLEER. The CDR3 is made up of 16 amino acids. V lost 0 bases, J lost 8 bases, and 7 bases stayed unmatched. The CDR3 sequence: CASSQDLGRGDSPLHF. In DNA form, the CDR3 reads TGCGCCAGCAGCCAAGATCTTGGCAGGGGGGATTCACCCCTCCACTTT.

Ten or more counts support this clonotype. The V and J genes are TRBV5-5 and TRBJ1-2; D not resolved. The germline gives CDR1 SGHKS, CDR2 YYEKEE (reference sequence). V was shortened by 0 bases and J by 8 bases, with 11 bases between the two germline ends. The CDR3 runs 13 residues. As DNA, the CDR3 is TGTGCCAGCAGCTTGGTGGTTTCCCAGGGCTACACCTTC. Protein sequence: CASSLVVSQGYTF.

The chain recombines TRBV2 with TRBJ2-3; unclear D gene. The CDR3 runs to 11 residues. Germline CDR1 SNHLY, CDR2 FYNNEI. V was cut by 8 bases and J by 2 bases, with 5 bases left in between. The CDR3 spells CASGFTDTQYF. CDR3 sequence (DNA): TGTGCCAGCGGGTTCACAGATACGCAGTATTTT.

Only a few counts were recorded for this clonotype. This sequence joins TRBV5-6 and TRBJ2-7; 13 bases match TRBD2. The V segment lost 4 bases and the J segment 1 base; nucleotides outside the gene matches: 14. The CDR3 runs 19 residues. Germline V CDR1 and CDR2: SGHDT, YYEEEE. The CDR3 here is CASSRPGLAGYIGSYEQYF. The CDR3 DNA reads TGTGCCAGCAGCCGCCCGGGACTAGCGGGATATATCGGATCCTACGAGCAGTACTTC.